Many counts were recorded for the clone carrying this T cell receptor (beta chain). The data are from a study of neurological immune-mediated disorders. Germline assignment: CDR1 DFQATT and CDR2 SNEGSKA (reference sequence). Trimming removed 0 bases from V and 8 bases from J, with 16 bases in between. The CDR3 runs 14 residues. 5'RACE with 10-nucleotide random UMIs produced the cDNA. TCRdb redid the calling of the 5' RACE reads with MiXCR, one entry per CDR3 protein. Altogether some 66,000 distinct CDR3 sequences are present, nearly 3.5% being singletons, with the ten largest covering about 4%. V is TRBV20-1 and J is TRBJ1-2; perhaps TRBD1 as D (5 bases). This sequence originates from a man in his forties with multiple sclerosis. The source material was PBMCs. As DNA, the CDR3 is TGCAGTGCTAGAGAAGGGACGGAGGATAGAGGCTACACCTTC. Translated, it gives CSAREGTEDRGYTF.